These T cell receptor beta chains were read from a single sample in a study of tumor-infiltrating lymphocytes in primary liver carcinoma. Each CDR3 protein gets one entry after TCRdb re-called the multiplex PCR reads with MiXCR. This sample carries roughly 30,000 distinct CDR3 sequences, around 80% of them seen once, and the ten largest clones take roughly a third. Sequencing input: liver tumor tissue from sampling region 5. These receptors came from a middle-aged man with primary liver carcinoma and hepatitis B virus infection. Both conserved end residues are part of each CDR3. D genes are given only for firm matches.

d_call: .; j_call: TRBJ2-1; v_call: TRBV5-6; cdr3_aa: CASSTDWGRSEQFF; cdr3_nt: TGTGCCAGCAGCACGGACTGGGGCAGGAGTGAGCAGTTCTTC
d_call: .; j_call: TRBJ2-1; v_call: TRBV5-5; cdr3_aa: CASSFFFPDYPLNEQFF; cdr3_nt: TGTGCCAGCAGCTTTTTCTTCCCTGATTACCCTCTCAATGAGCAGTTCTTC
d_call: .; j_call: TRBJ2-7; v_call: TRBV10-3; cdr3_aa: CAFSEMRLRTYEQYF; cdr3_nt: TGTGCCTTCAGTGAGATGAGGTTAAGGACTTACGAGCAGTACTTC
d_call: .; j_call: TRBJ2-7; v_call: TRBV5-5; cdr3_aa: CANSYPPHRDSYEQYF; cdr3_nt: TGTGCCAACAGTTACCCCCCCCACAGGGACTCCTACGAGCAGTACTTC
d_call: .; j_call: TRBJ2-7; v_call: TRBV6-6; cdr3_aa: CANSGRVGEQYF; cdr3_nt: TGTGCCAATAGTGGTAGGGTCGGCGAGCAGTACTTC
d_call: .; j_call: TRBJ2-7; v_call: TRBV11-3; cdr3_aa: CANSLGFGQLYEQYF; cdr3_nt: TGTGCCAACAGCTTAGGGTTCGGACAGTTATACGAGCAGTACTTC
d_call: .; j_call: TRBJ2-1; v_call: TRBV29-1; cdr3_aa: CSARTGGNKQFF; cdr3_nt: TGCAGCGCCCGGACAGGAGGGAATAAGCAGTTCTTC
d_call: TRBD1; j_call: TRBJ1-1; v_call: TRBV6-1; cdr3_aa: CTTGTSGQGVGLRNTEAFF; cdr3_nt: TGTACCACCGGGACCTCGGGACAGGGGGTTGGGTTACGGAACACTGAAGCTTTCTTT
d_call: .; j_call: TRBJ2-7; v_call: TRBV6-1; cdr3_aa: CASIERNSPYEQYF; cdr3_nt: TGTGCCAGCATTGAACGGAATAGCCCTTACGAGCAGTACTTC
d_call: .; j_call: TRBJ1-6; v_call: TRBV28; cdr3_aa: CASRGTFASPLHF; cdr3_nt: TGTGCCAGCAGGGGGACATTCGCTTCACCCCTCCACTTT